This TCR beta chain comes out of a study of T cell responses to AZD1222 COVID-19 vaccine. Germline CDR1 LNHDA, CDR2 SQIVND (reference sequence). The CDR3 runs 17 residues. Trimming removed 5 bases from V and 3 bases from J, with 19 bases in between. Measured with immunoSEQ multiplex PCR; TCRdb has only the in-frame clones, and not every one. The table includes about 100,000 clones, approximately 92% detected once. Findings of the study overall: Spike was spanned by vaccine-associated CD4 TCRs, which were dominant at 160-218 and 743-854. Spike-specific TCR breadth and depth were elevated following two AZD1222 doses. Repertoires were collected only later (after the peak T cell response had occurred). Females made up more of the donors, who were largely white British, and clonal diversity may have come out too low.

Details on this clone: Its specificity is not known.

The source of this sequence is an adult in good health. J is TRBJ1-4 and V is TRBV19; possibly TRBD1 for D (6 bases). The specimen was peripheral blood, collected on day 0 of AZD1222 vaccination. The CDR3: CASSPPRAYRANEKLFF. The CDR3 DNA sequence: TGTGCCAGTAGTCCCCCAAGGGCTTACAGGGCTAATGAAAAACTGTTTTTT.